This passage covers 32 T cell receptor beta chains from one sample sequenced in a study of T cell responses to AZD1222 COVID-19 vaccine. Profiling relied on immunoSEQ multiplex PCR, and the TCRdb table lists in-frame clones only, not all of them. The data contain about 56,000 clones, roughly 80% of them singletons. This specimen consisted of peripheral blood, obtained 28 days after the second AZD1222 dose. The receptors originated from an adult who received the AZD1222 COVID-19 vaccine.

The chain carries TRBV6-1 and TRBJ1-2; no clear D. Trimming stripped 1 base from V and 2 bases from J, with 11 bases between. The CDR3 is made up of 15 amino acids. Germline CDR1 is MNHNS and CDR2 is SASEGT. The CDR3 is CASSEDGVGNYGYTF. As DNA, the CDR3 is TGTGCCAGCAGTGAAGACGGGGTAGGAAACTATGGCTACACCTTC.

The chain is built from TRBV5-1 and TRBJ1-4, with D unclear. Germline V gene data show CDR1 as SGHRS and CDR2 as YFSETQ. Trimming took off 2 bases at V and 8 bases at J, with 13 bases between the two ends. The CDR3 length is 14 residues. This CDR3 is CASSFRASGEKLFF. CDR3 DNA sequence: TGCGCCAGCAGCTTCCGGGCCTCGGGGGAAAAACTGTTTTTT.

The gene calls are TRBV5-8 and TRBJ2-7, with 10 bases aligning to TRBD1. J gave up 6 bases and V 4 bases, and 10 bases lay outside the gene matches. The CDR3 loop spans 15 amino acids. Germline loops: CDR1 SGHTS, CDR2 YDEGEE. The CDR3 DNA sequence: TGTGCCAGCAGCCTGGGACAGGGGTTCCGGGGCGAGCAGTACGTC. Its protein product is CASSLGQGFRGEQYV.

The chain combines TRBV6-5 with TRBJ2-1; TRBD1 is a possible D gene (5 bases). Per germline, CDR1 MNHEY and CDR2 SVGAGI. V was trimmed by 3 bases and J by 2 bases, leaving 8 bases between them. CDR3 length: 14 residues. The CDR3 sequence: CASSYLGAYNEQFF. The CDR3 bases are TGTGCCAGCAGTTATTTAGGGGCCTACAATGAGCAGTTCTTC.

V is TRBV28 and J is TRBJ1-5; D may be TRBD1 (5 bases). CDR3 size: 15 residues. V shed 7 bases and J shed 0 bases, with 13 bases lying between them. Germline V gene sequence: CDR1 MDHEN, CDR2 SYDVKM. The CDR3 DNA follows: TGTGCCAGCACCCGGGGGGATTATAGCAATCAGCCCCAGCATTTT. Its translation is CASTRGDYSNQPQHF.

This clone is a singleton in its sample. The genes are TRBV5-1 and TRBJ1-6, with D maybe TRBD1 (6 bases). Germline V gene data show CDR1 as SGHRS and CDR2 as YFSETQ. This CDR3 comprises 17 residues. The germline V and J ends were trimmed by 0 bases and 7 bases, with 17 bases remaining between them. This CDR3 is CASSLEAGGGMNSPLHF. CDR3 in DNA: TGCGCCAGCAGCTTGGAGGCCGGGGGCGGCATGAATTCACCCCTCCACTTT.

The chain combines TRBV20-1 with TRBJ2-1, with 13 nucleotides matching TRBD2. The V gene end was trimmed by 3 bases and the J gene end by 7 bases; junction bases not matched to a gene: 6. The CDR3 covers 15 residues. The germline V gene encodes CDR1 DFQATT and CDR2 SNEGSKA (reference sequence). The CDR3 sequence is CSASGTSGILNEQFF. The CDR3, as DNA: TGCAGTGCTAGTGGGACTAGCGGGATTCTTAATGAGCAGTTCTTC.

The rearrangement joins TRBV10-2 to TRBJ2-5; the D is unclear. The CDR3 totals 13 residues. Trimming pared 5 bases from V and 4 bases from J, leaving 11 bases between. Germline V gene data show CDR1 as WSHSY and CDR2 as SAAADI. CDR3 residues: CASSLLGSETQYF. The CDR3 coding sequence is TGCGCCAGCAGTCTGCTTGGATCAGAGACCCAGTACTTC.

This clone came up a few times. V gene TRBV18 combines with J gene TRBJ1-1, with a possible D match to TRBD1 (6 bases). This CDR3 contains 16 residues. Per the germline V gene, CDR1 is KGHSH and CDR2 is LQKENI. V dropped 1 base and J dropped 1 base, with 13 bases sitting between them. The CDR3 DNA sequence: TGTGCCAGCTCACCACAGGGGGGCGTGGGGAACACTGAAGCTTTCTTT. The encoded protein is CASSPQGGVGNTEAFF.

The gene calls are TRBV6-5 and TRBJ2-7; TRBD2 matches at 8 bases. Germline V gives CDR1 MNHEY, CDR2 SVGAGI. The ends lost 4 bases at V and 0 bases at J; junction bases unmatched: 8. The CDR3 runs 16 residues. The CDR3 DNA follows: TGTGCCAGCAGTTCACCACGGGGGGGTAGCTCCTACGAGCAGTACTTC. The encoded protein is CASSSPRGGSSYEQYF.

The genes are TRBV7-2 and TRBJ2-5; either TRBD1 or TRBD2 may fit D (6 bases each). Germline V gene lookup returns CDR1 SGHTA and CDR2 FQGNSA. The CDR3 is 14 residues long. V was cut by 3 bases and J by 5 bases, with 13 bases left in between. The DNA for the CDR3 is TGTGCCAGCAGCTTTACCACAGGGAGGGAGACCCAGTACTTC. This gives the protein CASSFTTGRETQYF.

This chain joins TRBV7-8 and TRBJ1-6; maybe TRBD1 (5 bases). CDR3 length: 13 residues. V dropped 1 base and J dropped 7 bases, with 5 bases sitting between them. Per the germline V gene, CDR1 is SGHVS and CDR2 is FQNEAQ. In DNA form, the CDR3 reads TGTGCCAGCAGCTTAGGACAGAATTCACCCCTCCACTTT. Translated: CASSLGQNSPLHF.

The gene calls are TRBV28 and TRBJ2-5; no firm D call. CDR1 MDHEN and CDR2 SYDVKM come from the germline V gene. Trimming removed 5 bases at V and 2 bases at J, with 18 bases between. The CDR3 covers 16 residues. The CDR3: CASSDRGRRGQETQYF. CDR3 nucleotide sequence: TGTGCCAGCAGTGATCGTGGACGGAGAGGACAAGAGACCCAGTACTTC.

This clone occurred once. The J gene is TRBJ1-1, the V gene TRBV3-1 (or the pseudogene TRBV3-2), with D maybe TRBD1 (5 bases). The CDR3 sequence is 13 residues long. The V end lost 1 base, the J end lost 7 bases, and 10 bases lay between the germline ends. CDR1 LGHDT and CDR2 YNNKEL come from the germline V gene (reference sequence). CDR3 in amino acids: CASSQVGDSEAFF. As DNA, the CDR3 is TGTGCCAGCAGCCAAGTAGGAGACAGTGAAGCTTTCTTT.

The chain combines TRBV5-1 with TRBJ2-1, with 12 nucleotides matching TRBD2. With V trimmed by 0 bases and J by 5 bases, 12 bases remained unmatched. The CDR3 is 19 residues long. Looked up from germline, CDR1 is SGHRS and CDR2 is YFSETQ. CDR3 DNA sequence: TGCGCCAGCAGCTTGGCCGGGCTTACTAGCGGGGGGAGGAACAATGAGCAGTTCTTC. It translates to CASSLAGLTSGGRNNEQFF.

The table lists this clone with a few counts. V gene TRBV3-1 (or the pseudogene TRBV3-2) combines with J gene TRBJ1-1, with D tentatively TRBD1 (5 bases). Germline CDR1 reads LGHDT; CDR2 reads YNNKEL (reference sequence). The CDR3 totals 16 residues. The V end was cut by 1 base, the J end by 1 base, with 13 bases between. In DNA form, the CDR3 reads TGTGCCAGCAGCCAAGGGGGGAGTCAGAGGAACACTGAAGCTTTCTTT. This sequence encodes CASSQGGSQRNTEAFF.

The rearrangement joins TRBV20-1 to TRBJ2-3; D unresolved. Between the trimmed V and J ends, which lost 0 bases and 6 bases, there was a span of 4 bases. This CDR3 is 11 amino acids long. Per the germline V gene, CDR1 is DFQATT and CDR2 is SNEGSKA (reference sequence). CDR3 loop: CSARDFDTQYF. CDR3 DNA: TGCAGTGCTAGAGATTTCGATACGCAGTATTTT.

This clone was seen a few times. The V and J genes are TRBV27 and TRBJ2-3, with TRBD1 identical over 7 bases. CDR3 length: 15 residues. Looked up from germline, CDR1 is MNHEY and CDR2 is SMNVEV (reference sequence). With 5 bases clipped from V and 4 bases from J, the junction kept 9 bases outside the gene matches. CDR3 loop: CASSRSTGSPDTQYF. For the CDR3, the DNA is TGTGCCAGCAGTCGATCGACAGGGAGCCCAGATACGCAGTATTTT.

The V call is TRBV27, the J call TRBJ1-1, with D possibly matching TRBD1 (6 bases). With 4 bases removed from V and 0 bases from J, the gap between germline ends came to 12 bases. This CDR3 contains 15 residues. The V gene's germline CDR1 is MNHEY and CDR2 SMNVEV (reference sequence). CDR3 DNA: TGTGCCAGCAGTTCGCAGGGGTTATTGAACACTGAAGCTTTCTTT. Translating gives CASSSQGLLNTEAFF.

The chain carries TRBV6-1 and TRBJ1-4; D unresolved. This CDR3 has 14 residues. The ends were cut back, 1 base at V and 7 bases at J, with 10 bases in the middle. The germline gives CDR1 MNHNS, CDR2 SASEGT. CDR3 residues: CASSEGTGSEKLFF. Written as DNA, the CDR3 is TGTGCCAGCAGTGAAGGCACGGGTAGTGAAAAACTGTTTTTT.

J is TRBJ2-7 and V is TRBV5-4; D possibly matches TRBD1 or TRBD2 (6 bases each). The germline gives CDR1 SGHNT, CDR2 YYREEE (reference sequence). Trimming removed 1 base from V and 1 base from J, with 9 bases in between. CDR3 length equals 14 residues. The CDR3 coding sequence is TGTGCCAGCAGCTTGAAGGGGGGTTCCTACGAGCAGTACTTC. It specifies CASSLKGGSYEQYF.

The J gene is TRBJ2-3, the V gene TRBV27; 7 nucleotides line up with TRBD2. Germline values: CDR1 MNHEY, CDR2 SMNVEV (reference sequence). This CDR3 has 17 amino acids. Trimming at V came to 5 bases and at J to 0 bases, leaving 11 bases not matched to a gene. In DNA, the CDR3 is TGTGCCAGCAGTAAGGGGTCGACTAGCCTCAGCACAGATACGCAGTATTTT. Translating gives CASSKGSTSLSTDTQYF.

V is TRBV18 and J is TRBJ1-1; D is possibly TRBD1 (5 bases). Trimming shortened V by 4 bases and J by 1 base, and 10 bases separated the two germline ends. In germline, CDR1 is KGHSH, CDR2 LQKENI. CDR3 length equals 14 residues. CDR3 DNA sequence: TGTGCCAGCTCACAGGGCAGGGCGAACACTGAAGCTTTCTTT. Translated: CASSQGRANTEAFF.

This sequence joins TRBV10-3 and TRBJ1-2; 10 nucleotides align to TRBD1. Per germline, CDR1 ENHRY and CDR2 SYGVKD. CDR3 length: 11 amino acids. V lost 9 bases to trimming and J lost 8 bases; unmatched junction nucleotides: 3. The CDR3 protein is CAIGQGEGYTF. In DNA, the CDR3 is TGTGCCATAGGACAGGGGGAAGGCTACACCTTC.

The chain uses TRBV11-2 and TRBJ2-2; 16 bases agree with TRBD2. V shed 5 bases and J 6 bases; nucleotides not matched to a gene: 12. Per germline, CDR1 SGHAT and CDR2 FQNNGV. The length of the CDR3 is 19 residues. The CDR3 sequence is CASSPTDPGLAGGAGELFF. The DNA for the CDR3 is TGTGCCAGCAGCCCGACCGATCCGGGACTAGCGGGGGGGGCCGGGGAGCTGTTTTTT.

The chain is built from TRBV28 and TRBJ1-2, with TRBD1 matching 8 bases. Trimming cost V 7 bases and J 6 bases; bases outside gene matches: 13. Germline V CDR1 and CDR2: MDHEN, SYDVKM. This CDR3 has 15 residues. The CDR3 here is CASTLFRQGTNGYTF. The CDR3 DNA sequence: TGTGCCAGCACGTTATTTAGACAGGGGACGAATGGCTACACCTTC.

The chain joins TRBV19 to TRBJ1-5; TRBD1 agrees at 7 bases. CDR1 LNHDA and CDR2 SQIVND come from the germline V gene (reference sequence). J gave up 3 bases and V 6 bases, and 2 bases lay outside the gene matches. The CDR3 consists of 13 residues. The CDR3 region is CASSGTANQPQHF. The CDR3 DNA reads as TGTGCCAGTAGCGGGACAGCCAATCAGCCCCAGCATTTT.

The chain is built from TRBV7-3 and TRBJ2-7; D tentatively fits TRBD1 or TRBD2 (5 bases each). CDR3 length: 13 residues. Per the germline V gene, CDR1 is SGHTA and CDR2 is FQGTGA. With 4 bases removed from V and 7 bases from J, the gap between germline ends came to 14 bases. The CDR3 nucleotides read TGTGCCAGCAGCTCAAGGGGAGATGGGGAGCAGTACTTC. Translated: CASSSRGDGEQYF.

J is TRBJ2-7 and V is TRBV7-2; D not resolved. Between the trimmed V and J ends, which lost 5 bases and 7 bases, there was a span of 18 bases. This CDR3 spans 14 amino acids. The V gene's germline CDR1 is SGHTA and CDR2 FQGNSA. In DNA form, the CDR3 reads TGTGCCAGCAGCCGTGCGATACGGTCCCCGGAGCAGTACTTC. It specifies CASSRAIRSPEQYF.

The chain recombines TRBV3-1 (or the pseudogene TRBV3-2) with TRBJ1-1, with a possible D match to TRBD1 (5 bases). In germline, CDR1 is LGHDT, CDR2 YNNKEL (reference sequence). The CDR3 is 15 residues long. Deletions cut 8 bases from V and 3 bases from J, with 19 bases between. The CDR3 coding sequence is TGTGCCAGCGCAAACGGGGGTTTATCTGACACTGAAGCTTTCTTT. Translating it yields CASANGGLSDTEAFF.

This rearrangement joins TRBV6-5 to TRBJ1-1; the D is unclear. The CDR3 length is 14 residues. Trimming pared 7 bases from V and 0 bases from J, leaving 12 bases between. Per germline, CDR1 MNHEY and CDR2 SVGAGI. This CDR3 reads CASTPGGLNTEAFF. The CDR3 nucleotides read TGTGCCAGCACCCCAGGAGGCTTGAACACTGAAGCTTTCTTT.

The rearrangement joins TRBV21-1 to TRBJ2-7; the DNA was not compared with TRBD1, the D call given in the table. TRBV21-1 is marked as a pseudogene. CDR3 length: 15 amino acids. The DNA of the CDR3 is TGTGCCAGCAGCAAAGACAGAGACCAAAGCTACGAGCAGTACGTC. It specifies CASSKDRDQSYEQYV.